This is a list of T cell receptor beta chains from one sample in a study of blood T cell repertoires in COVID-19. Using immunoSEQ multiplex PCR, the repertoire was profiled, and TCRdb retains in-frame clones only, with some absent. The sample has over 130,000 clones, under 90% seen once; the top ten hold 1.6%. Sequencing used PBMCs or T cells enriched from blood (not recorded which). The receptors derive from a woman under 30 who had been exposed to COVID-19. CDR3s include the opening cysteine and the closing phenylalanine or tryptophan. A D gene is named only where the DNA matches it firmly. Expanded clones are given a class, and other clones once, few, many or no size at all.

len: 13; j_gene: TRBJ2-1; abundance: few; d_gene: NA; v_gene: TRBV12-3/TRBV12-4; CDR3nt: TGTGCCAGCGGGGAGGGGGGTTACAATGAGCAGTTCTTC; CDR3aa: CASGEGGYNEQFF
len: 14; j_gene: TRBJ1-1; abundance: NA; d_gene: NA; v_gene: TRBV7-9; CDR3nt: TGTGCCAGCAGCTTTCAGGACAATAACACTGAAGCTTTCTTT; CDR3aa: CASSFQDNNTEAFF
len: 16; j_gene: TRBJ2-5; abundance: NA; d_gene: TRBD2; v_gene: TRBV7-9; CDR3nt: TGTGCCAGCACCCCGCGGACTAGCGTCCAGGGGGAGACCCAGTACTTC; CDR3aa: CASTPRTSVQGETQYF
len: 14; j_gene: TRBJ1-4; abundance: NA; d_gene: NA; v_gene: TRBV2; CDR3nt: TGTGCCAGCAACGGGGAGTGGAATAATGAAAAACTGTTTTTT; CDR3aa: CASNGEWNNEKLFF
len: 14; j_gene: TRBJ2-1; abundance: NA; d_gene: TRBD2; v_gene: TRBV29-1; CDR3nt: TGCAGCGTTGAAGCGGGAGGGGGGGGAAATGAGCAGTTCTTC; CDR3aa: CSVEAGGGGNEQFF
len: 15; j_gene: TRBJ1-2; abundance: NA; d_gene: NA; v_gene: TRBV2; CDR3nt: TGTGTCTCAAGTGGGCAGGGACTAGAACTCTATGGCTACACCTTC; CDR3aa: CVSSGQGLELYGYTF
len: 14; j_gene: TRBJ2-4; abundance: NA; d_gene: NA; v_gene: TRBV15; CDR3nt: TGTGCCACCAGCAGAGATCAGGGTGCATACATTCAGTACTTC; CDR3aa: CATSRDQGAYIQYF
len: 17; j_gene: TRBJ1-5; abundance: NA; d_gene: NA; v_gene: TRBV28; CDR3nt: TGTGCCAGCAGCCAAAGGTCCCTGACAGAACTGCGTCAGCCCCAGCATTTT; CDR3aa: CASSQRSLTELRQPQHF
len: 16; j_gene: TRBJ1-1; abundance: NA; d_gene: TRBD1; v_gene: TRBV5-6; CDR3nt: TGTGCCAGCAGCTTGCGACAGGGGCCCCTGAACACTGAAGCTTTCTTT; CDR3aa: CASSLRQGPLNTEAFF
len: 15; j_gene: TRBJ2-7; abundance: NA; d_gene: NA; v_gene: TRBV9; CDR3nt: TGTGCCAGCAGCCCCCTAGGGGGAGGGCCGGGGGAGCAGTACTTC; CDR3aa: CASSPLGGGPGEQYF
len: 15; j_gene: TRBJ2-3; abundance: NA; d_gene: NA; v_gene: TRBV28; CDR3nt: TGTGCCAGCAGTTTCTGGGCAGACCGCACAGATACGCAGTATTTT; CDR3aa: CASSFWADRTDTQYF
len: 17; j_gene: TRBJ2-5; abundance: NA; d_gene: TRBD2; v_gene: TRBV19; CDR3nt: TGTGCCAGTAGTACCACCCTGGGACTAGCGAACCAAGAGACCCAGTACTTC; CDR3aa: CASSTTLGLANQETQYF
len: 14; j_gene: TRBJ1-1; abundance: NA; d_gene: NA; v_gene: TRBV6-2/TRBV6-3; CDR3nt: TGTGCCAGCAGTAAAGAACAGGGACGCACTGAAGCTTTCTTT; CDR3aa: CASSKEQGRTEAFF
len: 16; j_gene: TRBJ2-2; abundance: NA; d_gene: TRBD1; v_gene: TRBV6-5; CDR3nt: TGTGCCAGCAGTTACGGTACAGGGGTGACCACCGGGGAGCTGTTTTTT; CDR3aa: CASSYGTGVTTGELFF
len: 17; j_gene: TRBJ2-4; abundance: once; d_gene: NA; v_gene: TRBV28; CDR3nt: TGTGCCAGCAGTTTGGCAGGGGCGAATAACGCCAAAAACATTCAGTACTTC; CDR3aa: CASSLAGANNAKNIQYF
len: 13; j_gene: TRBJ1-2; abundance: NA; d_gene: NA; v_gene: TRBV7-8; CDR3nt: TGTGCCAGCAGCTTTGGGCAGTGGGATGGCTACACCTTC; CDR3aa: CASSFGQWDGYTF
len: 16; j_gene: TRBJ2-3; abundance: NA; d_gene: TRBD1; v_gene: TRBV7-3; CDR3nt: TGTGCCAGCAGCCGCTCGGGACAGGGAGGCACAGATACGCAGTATTTT; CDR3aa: CASSRSGQGGTDTQYF
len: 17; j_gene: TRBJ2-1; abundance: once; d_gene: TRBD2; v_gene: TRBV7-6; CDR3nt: TGTGCCAGCAGCCGAAGTGCTACTAGCGGTTTATACAATGAGCAGTTCTTC; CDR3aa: CASSRSATSGLYNEQFF
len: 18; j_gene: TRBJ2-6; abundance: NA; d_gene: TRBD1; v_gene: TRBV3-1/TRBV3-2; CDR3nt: TGTGCCAGCAGCCGGGGACAGCCCTTTAGCTCTGGGGCCAACGTCCTGACTTTC; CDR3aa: CASSRGQPFSSGANVLTF
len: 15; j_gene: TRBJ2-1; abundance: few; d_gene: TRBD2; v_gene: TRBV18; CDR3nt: TGTGCCAGCTCACCACCCGCGGGAGCCTACAATGAGCAGTTCTTC; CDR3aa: CASSPPAGAYNEQFF
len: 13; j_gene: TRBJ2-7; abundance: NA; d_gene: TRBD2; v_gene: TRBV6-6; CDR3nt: TGTGCCAGCAGCCCAGCGGGATCCTACGAGCAGTACTTC; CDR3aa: CASSPAGSYEQYF
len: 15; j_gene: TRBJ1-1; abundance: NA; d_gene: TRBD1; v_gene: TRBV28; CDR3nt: TGTGCCAGCAACAGCAAGACAGGGGCGAACACTGAAGCTTTCTTT; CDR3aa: CASNSKTGANTEAFF
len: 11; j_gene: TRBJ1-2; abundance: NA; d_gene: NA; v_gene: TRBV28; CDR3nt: TGTGCCAGCAGTTACAGCTATGGCTACACCTTC; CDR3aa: CASSYSYGYTF
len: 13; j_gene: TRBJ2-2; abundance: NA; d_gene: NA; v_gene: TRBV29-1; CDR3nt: TGCAGCGTTGAGGACTCCAACACCGGGGAGCTGTTTTTT; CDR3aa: CSVEDSNTGELFF
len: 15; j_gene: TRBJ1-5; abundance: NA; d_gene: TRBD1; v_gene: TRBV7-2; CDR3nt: TGTGCCAGCAGCTTGTCCGGGACAGTTGGTGAGCCCCAGCATTTT; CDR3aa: CASSLSGTVGEPQHF
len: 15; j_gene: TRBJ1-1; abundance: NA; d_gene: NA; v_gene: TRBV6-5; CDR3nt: TGTGCCAGCACCCCATACGACCAGGGAGGAACTGAAGCTTTCTTT; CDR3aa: CASTPYDQGGTEAFF